This T cell receptor (beta chain) was recorded in a study of T-cell memory formation after mild COVID-19. Study information: The TCR clusters were mostly specific to one donor.

From the 5' RACE reads, TCRdb called clonotypes with MiXCR, one entry per CDR3 protein. The sample carries around 450,000 distinct CDR3 sequences, approximately 24% recorded once. As to this clonotype: The antigen is undetermined.

Study-level points and caveats: Cross-reactive memory apparently joined, as some responding clones appeared in pre-infection memory. Among clones peaking at day 37 in the second wave, SARS-CoV-2 specificity remained unconfirmed. Mainly in CM and EM were contracting CD4+ clones; CD8+ were in EMRA.

There are 14 residues in the CDR3. Germline CDR1 DFQATT, CDR2 SNEGSKA (reference sequence). Losses at the gene ends were 5 bases for V and 5 bases for J; bases not matched to a gene: 6. The rearrangement uses TRBV20-1 and TRBJ2-7; 13 nucleotides match TRBD2. Sequenced material: PBMCs or a T cell subset sorted from them (not recorded which). The TCR comes from an adult woman who had mild COVID-19 (a few samples of this study predate the infection). Cell type and time point are not known. CDR3 bases: TGCAGTGCTTCACTAGCGGGAGGGCAAAACGAGCAGTACTTC. Its protein product is CSASLAGGQNEQYF.